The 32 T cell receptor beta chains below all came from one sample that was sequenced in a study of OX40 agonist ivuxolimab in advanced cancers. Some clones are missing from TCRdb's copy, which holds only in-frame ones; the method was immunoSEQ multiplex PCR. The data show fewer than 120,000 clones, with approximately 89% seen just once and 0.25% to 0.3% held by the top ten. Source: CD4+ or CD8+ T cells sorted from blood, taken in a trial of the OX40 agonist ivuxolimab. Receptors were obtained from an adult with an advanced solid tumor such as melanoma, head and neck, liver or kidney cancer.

The CDR3 loop is CASSLGDSGYTF. CDR3 sequence (DNA): TGTGCCAGCAGCTTAGGGGACAGTGGCTACACCTTC. The chain couples TRBV7-8 to TRBJ1-2, with TRBD1 matching over 7 bases. This CDR3 has 12 residues. Germline V CDR1 and CDR2: SGHVS, FQNEAQ. V shed 1 base and J 7 bases; nucleotides not matched to a gene: 0.

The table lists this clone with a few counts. The DNA for the CDR3 is TGTGCCAGTAGTCCTTCCACAGGGGAAGGCTACACCTTC. Amino acid sequence: CASSPSTGEGYTF. This chain uses TRBV19 with TRBJ1-2; 7 bases map to TRBD1. Trimming took 5 bases from V and 8 from J; bases not matched to a gene: 8. The length of the CDR3 is 13 residues. Germline-derived CDR1 and CDR2 are LNHDA and SQIVND (reference sequence).

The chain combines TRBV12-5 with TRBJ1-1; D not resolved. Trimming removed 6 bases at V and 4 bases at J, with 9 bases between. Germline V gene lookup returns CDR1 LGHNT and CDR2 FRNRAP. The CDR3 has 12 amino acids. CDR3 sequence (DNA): TGTGCTAGTGGCCTCACGAGCACTGAAGCTTTCTTT. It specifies CASGLTSTEAFF. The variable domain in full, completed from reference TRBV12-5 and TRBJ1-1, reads DARVTQTPRHKVTEMGQEVTMRCQPILGHNTVFWYRQTMMQGLELLAYFRNRAPLDDSGMPKDRFSAEMPDATLATLKIQPSEPRDSAVYFCASGLTSTEAFFGQGTRLTVV.

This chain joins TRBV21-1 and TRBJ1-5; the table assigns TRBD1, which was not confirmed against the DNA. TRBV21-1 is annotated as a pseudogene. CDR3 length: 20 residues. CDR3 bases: TGTGCCAGCAGCAAAGTTAACCTGTGGACAGGGGCCTTTAGCAATCAGCCCCAGCATTTT. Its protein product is CASSKVNLWTGAFSNQPQHF.

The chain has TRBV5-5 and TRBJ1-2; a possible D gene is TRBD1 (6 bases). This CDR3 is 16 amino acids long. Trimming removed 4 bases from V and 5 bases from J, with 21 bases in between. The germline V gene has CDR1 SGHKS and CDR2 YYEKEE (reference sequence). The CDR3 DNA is TGTGCCAGCAGCCTGACCCAGGGGAGAGGAACTTATGGCTACACCTTC. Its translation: CASSLTQGRGTYGYTF. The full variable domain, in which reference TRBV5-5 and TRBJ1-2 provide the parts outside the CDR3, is DAGVTQSPTHLIKTRGQQVTLRCSPISGHKSVSWYQQVLGQGPQFIFQYYEKEERGRGNFPDRFSARQFPNYSSELNVNALLLGDSALYLCASSLTQGRGTYGYTFGSGTRLTVV.

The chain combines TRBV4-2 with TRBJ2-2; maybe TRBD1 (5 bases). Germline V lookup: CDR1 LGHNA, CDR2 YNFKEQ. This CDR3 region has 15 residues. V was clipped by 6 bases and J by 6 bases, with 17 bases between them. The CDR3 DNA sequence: TGTGCCAGCAGACAATCTACAGGAGAAGCCGGGGAGCTGTTTTTT. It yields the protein CASRQSTGEAGELFF.

CDR3 in DNA: TGCGCCAGCAGCTTGGTTAGCGGGAGAGGAGATACGCAGTATTTT. Translating it yields CASSLVSGRGDTQYF. The chain links TRBV5-1 to TRBJ2-3; 9 positions agree with TRBD2. CDR1 is SGHRS, CDR2 YFSETQ, per germline. The CDR3 is made up of 15 amino acids. J gave up 5 bases and V 0 bases, and 4 bases lay outside the gene matches.

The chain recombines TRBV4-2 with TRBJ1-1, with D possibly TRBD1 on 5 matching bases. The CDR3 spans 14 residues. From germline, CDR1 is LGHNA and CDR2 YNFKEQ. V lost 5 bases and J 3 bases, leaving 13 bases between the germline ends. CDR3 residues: CASSKGEGHTEAFF. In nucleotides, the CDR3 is TGTGCCAGCAGCAAAGGGGAGGGCCACACTGAAGCTTTCTTT.

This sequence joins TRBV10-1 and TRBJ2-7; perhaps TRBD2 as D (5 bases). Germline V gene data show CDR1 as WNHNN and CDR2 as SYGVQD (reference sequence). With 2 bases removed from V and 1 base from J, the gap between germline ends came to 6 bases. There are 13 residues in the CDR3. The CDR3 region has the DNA TGCGCCAGCAGTGAGAGAGGGTCCTACGAGCAGTACTTC. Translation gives CASSERGSYEQYF.

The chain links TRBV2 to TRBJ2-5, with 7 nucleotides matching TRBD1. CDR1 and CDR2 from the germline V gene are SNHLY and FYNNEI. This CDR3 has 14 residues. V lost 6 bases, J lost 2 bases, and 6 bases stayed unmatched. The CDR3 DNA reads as TGTGCCAGCAGATACAGGGGCGGGCAAGAGACCCAGTACTTC. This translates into CASRYRGGQETQYF.

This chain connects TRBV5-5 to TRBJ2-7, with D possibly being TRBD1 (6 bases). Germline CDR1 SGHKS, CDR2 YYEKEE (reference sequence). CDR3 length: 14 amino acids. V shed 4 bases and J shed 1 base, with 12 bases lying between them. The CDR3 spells CASSARDTSYEQYF. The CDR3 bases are TGTGCCAGCAGCGCCCGGGACACTTCCTACGAGCAGTACTTC.

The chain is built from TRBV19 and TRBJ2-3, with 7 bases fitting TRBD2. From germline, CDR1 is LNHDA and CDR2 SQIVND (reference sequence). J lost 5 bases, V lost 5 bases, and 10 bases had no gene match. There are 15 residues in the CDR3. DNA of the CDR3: TGTGCCAGTAGTCAAACTCCCAGGGAGGGAGATACGCAGTATTTT. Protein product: CASSQTPREGDTQYF. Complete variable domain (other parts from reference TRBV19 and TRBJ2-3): DGGITQSPKYLFRKEGQNVTLSCEQNLNHDAMYWYRQDPGQGLRLIYYSQIVNDFQKGDIAEGYSVSREKKESFPLTVTSAQKNPTAFYLCASSQTPREGDTQYFGPGTRLTVL.

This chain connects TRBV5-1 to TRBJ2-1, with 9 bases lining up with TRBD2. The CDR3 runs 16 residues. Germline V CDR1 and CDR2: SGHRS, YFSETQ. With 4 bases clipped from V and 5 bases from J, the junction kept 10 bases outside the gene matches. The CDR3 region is CASSLAGGMGNNEQFF. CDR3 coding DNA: TGCGCCAGCAGCCTCGCGGGAGGGATGGGAAACAATGAGCAGTTCTTC.

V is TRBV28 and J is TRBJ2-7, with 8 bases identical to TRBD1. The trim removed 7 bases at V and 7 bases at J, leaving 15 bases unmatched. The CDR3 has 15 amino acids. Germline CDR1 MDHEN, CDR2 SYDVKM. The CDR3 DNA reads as TGTGCCAGCATAGGATCCGGCCAGGGGGCTGAGGAGCAGTACTTC. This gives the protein CASIGSGQGAEEQYF. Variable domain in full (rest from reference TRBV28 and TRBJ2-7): DVKVTQSSRYLVKRTGEKVFLECVQDMDHENMFWYRQDPGLGLRLIYFSYDVKMKEKGDIPEGYSVSREKKERFSLILESASTNQTSMYLCASIGSGQGAEEQYFGPGTRLTVT.

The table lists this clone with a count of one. CDR3 protein: CASSPTGVTGELFF. DNA for the CDR3: TGTGCCAGCAGCCCGACAGGTGTCACCGGGGAGCTGTTTTTT. This chain links TRBV7-6 with TRBJ2-2, with a possible D match to TRBD1 (6 bases). CDR3 length: 14 amino acids. CDR1 SGHVS and CDR2 FNYEAQ come from the germline V gene. The V end was cut by 5 bases, the J end by 4 bases, with 11 bases between.

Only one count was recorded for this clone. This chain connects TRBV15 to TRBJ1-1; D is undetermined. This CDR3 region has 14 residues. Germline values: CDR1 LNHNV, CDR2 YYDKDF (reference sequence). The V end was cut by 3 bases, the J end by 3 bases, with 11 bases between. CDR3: CATSSPYGDTEAFF. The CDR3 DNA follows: TGTGCCACCAGCAGTCCCTATGGGGACACTGAAGCTTTCTTT. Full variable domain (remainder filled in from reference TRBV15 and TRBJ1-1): DAMVIQNPRYQVTQFGKPVTLSCSQTLNHNVMYWYQQKSSQAPKLLFHYYDKDFNNEADTPDNFQSRRPNTSFCFLDIRSPGLGDTAMYLCATSSPYGDTEAFFGQGTRLTVV.

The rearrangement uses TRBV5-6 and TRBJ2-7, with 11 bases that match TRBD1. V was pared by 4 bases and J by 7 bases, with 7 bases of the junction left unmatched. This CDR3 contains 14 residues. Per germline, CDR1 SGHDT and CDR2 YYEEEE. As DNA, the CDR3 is TGTGCCAGCAGCCCGGACAGGGGGCAATGGGAGCAGTACTTC. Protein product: CASSPDRGQWEQYF.

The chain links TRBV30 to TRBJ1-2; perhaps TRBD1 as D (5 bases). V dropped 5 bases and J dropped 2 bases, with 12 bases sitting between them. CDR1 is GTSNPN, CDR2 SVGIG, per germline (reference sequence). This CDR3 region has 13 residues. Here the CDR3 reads CAWDRGRNYGYTF. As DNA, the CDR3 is TGTGCCTGGGACCGGGGACGAAACTATGGCTACACCTTC. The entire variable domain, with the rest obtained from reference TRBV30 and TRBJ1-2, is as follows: SQTIHQWPATLVQPVGSPLSLECTVEGTSNPNLYWYRQAAGRGLQLLFYSVGIGQISSEVPQNLSASRPQDRQFILSSKKLLLSDSGFYLCAWDRGRNYGYTFGSGTRLTVV.

In DNA form, the CDR3 reads TGTGCCAGTACCCCTAATCCCGGGACAGTCAATGAAAAACTGTTTTTT. Translated, it gives CASTPNPGTVNEKLFF. The chain couples TRBV19 to TRBJ1-4; 7 bases fit TRBD1. The V segment lost 7 bases and the J segment 5 bases; nucleotides outside the gene matches: 13. Germline CDR1 LNHDA, CDR2 SQIVND (reference sequence). This CDR3 has 16 amino acids.

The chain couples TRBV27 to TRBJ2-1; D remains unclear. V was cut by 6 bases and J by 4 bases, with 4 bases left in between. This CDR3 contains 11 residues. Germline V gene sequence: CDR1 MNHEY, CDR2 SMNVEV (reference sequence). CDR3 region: CASSGYNEQFF. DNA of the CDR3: TGTGCCAGCAGCGGTTACAATGAGCAGTTCTTC.

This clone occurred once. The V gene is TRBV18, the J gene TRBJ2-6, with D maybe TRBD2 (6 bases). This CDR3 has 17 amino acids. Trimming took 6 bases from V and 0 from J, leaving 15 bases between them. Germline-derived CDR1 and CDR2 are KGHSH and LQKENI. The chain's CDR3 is CASSTAGYHSGANVLTF. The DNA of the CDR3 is TGTGCCAGCTCCACGGCGGGATACCACTCTGGGGCCAACGTCCTGACTTTC.

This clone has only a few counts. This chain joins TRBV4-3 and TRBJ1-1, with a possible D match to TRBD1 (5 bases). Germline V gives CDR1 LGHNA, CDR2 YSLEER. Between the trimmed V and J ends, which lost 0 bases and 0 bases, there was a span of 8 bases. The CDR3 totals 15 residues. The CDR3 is CASSQDRALNTEAFF. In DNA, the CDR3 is TGCGCCAGCAGCCAAGACAGGGCCCTGAACACTGAAGCTTTCTTT.

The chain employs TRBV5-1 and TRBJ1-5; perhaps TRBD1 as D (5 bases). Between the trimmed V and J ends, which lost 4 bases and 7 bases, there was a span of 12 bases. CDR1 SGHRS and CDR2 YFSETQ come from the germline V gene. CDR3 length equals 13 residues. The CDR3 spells CASSLGGGQPQHF. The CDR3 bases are TGCGCCAGCAGCCTGGGTGGGGGGCAGCCCCAGCATTTT. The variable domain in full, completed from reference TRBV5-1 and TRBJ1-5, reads KAGVTQTPRYLIKTRGQQVTLSCSPISGHRSVSWYQQTPGQGLQFLFEYFSETQRNKGNFPGRFSGRQFSNSRSEMNVSTLELGDSALYLCASSLGGGQPQHFGDGTRLSIL.

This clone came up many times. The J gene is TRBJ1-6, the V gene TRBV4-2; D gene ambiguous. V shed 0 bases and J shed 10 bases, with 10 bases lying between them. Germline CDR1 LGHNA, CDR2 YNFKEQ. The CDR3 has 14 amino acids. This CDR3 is CASSQEGAISPLHF. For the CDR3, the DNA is TGTGCCAGCAGCCAAGAAGGTGCGATCTCACCCCTCCACTTT.

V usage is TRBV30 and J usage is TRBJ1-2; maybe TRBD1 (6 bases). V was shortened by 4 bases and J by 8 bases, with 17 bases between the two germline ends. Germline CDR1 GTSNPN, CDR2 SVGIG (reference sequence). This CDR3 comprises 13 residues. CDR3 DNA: TGTGCCTGGACGGTAAGGACAGATACCGGCTACACCTTC. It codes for CAWTVRTDTGYTF.

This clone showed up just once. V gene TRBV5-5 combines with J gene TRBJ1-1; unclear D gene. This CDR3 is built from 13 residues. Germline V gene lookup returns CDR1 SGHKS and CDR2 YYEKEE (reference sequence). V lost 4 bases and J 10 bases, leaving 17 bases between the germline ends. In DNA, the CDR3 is TGTGCCAGCAGCCCCTATGGGAGGTTTGGAGCTTTCTTT. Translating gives CASSPYGRFGAFF.

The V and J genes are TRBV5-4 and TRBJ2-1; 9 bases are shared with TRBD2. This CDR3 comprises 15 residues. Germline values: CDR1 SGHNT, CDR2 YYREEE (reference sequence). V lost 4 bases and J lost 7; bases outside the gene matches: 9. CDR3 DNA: TGTGCCAGCAGCCGGGGGGGACTAGCCGAAAATGAGCAGTTCTTC. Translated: CASSRGGLAENEQFF.

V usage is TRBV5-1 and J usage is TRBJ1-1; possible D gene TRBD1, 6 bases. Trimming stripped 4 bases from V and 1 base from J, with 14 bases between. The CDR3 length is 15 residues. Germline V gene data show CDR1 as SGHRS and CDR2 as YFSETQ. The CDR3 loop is CASSPGQPGNTEAFF. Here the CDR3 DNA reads TGCGCCAGCAGCCCTGGACAGCCAGGGAACACTGAAGCTTTCTTT. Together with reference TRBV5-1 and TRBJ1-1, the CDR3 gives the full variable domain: KAGVTQTPRYLIKTRGQQVTLSCSPISGHRSVSWYQQTPGQGLQFLFEYFSETQRNKGNFPGRFSGRQFSNSRSEMNVSTLELGDSALYLCASSPGQPGNTEAFFGQGTRLTVV.

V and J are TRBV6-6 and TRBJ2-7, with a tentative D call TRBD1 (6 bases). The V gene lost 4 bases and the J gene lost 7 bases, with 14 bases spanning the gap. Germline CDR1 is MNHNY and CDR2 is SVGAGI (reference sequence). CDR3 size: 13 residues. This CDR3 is CASSFQAGDEQYF. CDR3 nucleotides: TGTGCCAGCAGTTTCCAAGCAGGGGATGAGCAGTACTTC.

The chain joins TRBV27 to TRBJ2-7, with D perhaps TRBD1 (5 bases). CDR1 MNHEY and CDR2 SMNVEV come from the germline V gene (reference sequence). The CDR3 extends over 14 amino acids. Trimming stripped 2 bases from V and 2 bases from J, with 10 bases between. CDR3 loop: CASSLVAGTYEQYF. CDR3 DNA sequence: TGTGCCAGCAGTTTAGTGGCAGGGACCTACGAGCAGTACTTC.

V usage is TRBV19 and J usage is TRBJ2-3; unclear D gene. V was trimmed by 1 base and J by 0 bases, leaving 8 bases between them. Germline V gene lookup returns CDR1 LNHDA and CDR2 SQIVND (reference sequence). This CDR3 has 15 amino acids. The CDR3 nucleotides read TGTGCCAGTAGTATAGCATCGGTCAGCACAGATACGCAGTATTTT. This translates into CASSIASVSTDTQYF.

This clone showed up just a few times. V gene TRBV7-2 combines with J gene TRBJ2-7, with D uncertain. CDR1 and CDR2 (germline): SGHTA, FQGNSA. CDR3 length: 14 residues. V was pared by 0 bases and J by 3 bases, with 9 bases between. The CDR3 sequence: CASSLAGWNYEQYF. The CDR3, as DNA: TGTGCCAGCAGCTTAGCAGGTTGGAACTACGAGCAGTACTTC.